This entry lists 7 T cell receptor beta chains sequenced from one sample in a study of identical twins. TCRdb analysed the 5' RACE reads with MiXCR anew, one entry per CDR3 protein. This sample has just under 650,000 distinct CDR3 sequences; about 7% occur once, and the top ten carry 1.6%. This sample was also put to use in a study of yellow fever vaccine responses in identical twins.

Sequencing input: PBMCs. These TCRs come from a woman aged 18-29 years in good health.

The rearrangement joins TRBV5-6 to TRBJ2-3; D uncertain. This CDR3 has 14 amino acids. CDR1 is SGHDT and CDR2 is YYEEEE in the germline V gene. The V end lost 3 bases, the J end lost 0 bases, and 8 bases lay between the germline ends. CDR3 region: CASSWTSSTDTQYF. CDR3 coding DNA: TGTGCCAGCAGCTGGACGTCTAGCACAGATACGCAGTATTTT.

This clonotype was detected ten times or more. The chain joins TRBV20-1 to TRBJ2-7; D is ambiguous. Germline CDR1 DFQATT, CDR2 SNEGSKA (reference sequence). The CDR3 is made up of 12 amino acids. The V end lost 1 base, the J end lost 2 bases, and 6 bases lay between the germline ends. Here the CDR3 reads CSARGGAYEQYF. The CDR3 DNA reads as TGCAGTGCTAGAGGTGGGGCCTACGAGCAGTACTTC.

This clonotype came up many times. The rearrangement joins TRBV3-1 to TRBJ2-2; no reliable D call. Trimming took off 5 bases at V and 5 bases at J, with 12 bases between the two ends. The CDR3 runs 14 residues. Germline V CDR1 and CDR2: LGHDT, YNNKEL (reference sequence). CDR3 in amino acids: CASSTAEETGELFF. The CDR3 nucleotides read TGTGCCAGCAGCACCGCGGAAGAGACCGGGGAGCTGTTTTTT. Drawing the rest from reference TRBV3-1 and TRBJ2-2, the complete variable domain is DTAVSQTPKYLVTQMGNDKSIKCEQNLGHDTMYWYKQDSKKFLKIMFSYNNKELIINETVPNRFSPKSPDKAHLNLHINSLELGDSAVYFCASSTAEETGELFFGEGSRLTVL.

There are a few counts of this clonotype. The chain links TRBV6-1 to TRBJ2-7, with TRBD2 identical over 9 bases. Germline loops: CDR1 MNHNS, CDR2 SASEGT. Trimming took 6 bases from V and 4 from J; bases not matched to a gene: 7. CDR3 length: 14 amino acids. In DNA form, the CDR3 reads TGTGCCAGCAGCCCCTGGCGGGAGGGTTACGAGCAGTACTTC. As protein: CASSPWREGYEQYF.

A few counts support this clonotype. This chain links TRBV15 with TRBJ1-3; D ambiguous. The CDR3 covers 13 residues. V was shortened by 0 bases and J by 4 bases, with 4 bases between the two germline ends. The germline V gene has CDR1 LNHNV and CDR2 YYDKDF (reference sequence). CDR3 in DNA: TGTGCCACCAGCAGAGAGCCCGGAAACACCATATATTTT. This gives the protein CATSREPGNTIYF.

In this sample, this clonotype turned up many times. In nucleotides, the CDR3 is TGTGCCAGCAGTCCCCAGGGACCGCTTAGCGTCGCGGGCTACAATGAGCAGTTCTTC. Encoded protein: CASSPQGPLSVAGYNEQFF. The V and J genes are TRBV2 and TRBJ2-1; either TRBD1 or TRBD2 may fit D (5 bases each). This CDR3 contains 19 residues. V was shortened by 5 bases and J by 3 bases, with 26 bases between the two germline ends. Germline V gives CDR1 SNHLY, CDR2 FYNNEI. The full variable domain, in which reference TRBV2 and TRBJ2-1 provide the parts outside the CDR3, is EPEVTQTPSHQVTQMGQEVILRCVPISNHLYFYWYRQILGQKVEFLVSFYNNEISEKSEIFDDQFSVERPDGSNFTLKIRSTKLEDSAMYFCASSPQGPLSVAGYNEQFFGPGTRLTVL.

Ten or more counts support this clonotype. The rearrangement joins TRBV12-3 or TRBV12-4 to TRBJ1-2, with D possibly being TRBD1 (5 bases). The CDR3 is 11 residues long. The chain's CDR3 is CASVEGDGYTF. In DNA form, the CDR3 reads TGTGCGTCGGTGGAAGGGGATGGCTACACCTTC.